A single T cell receptor beta chain is shown here with its context. No antigen is known for it. The protocol was immunoSEQ multiplex PCR, while the TCRdb copy is restricted to in-frame clones and leaves out a portion. The sample contains roughly 150,000 clones, 75% to 90% of which appear only once. V lost 2 bases and J 2 bases, leaving 10 bases between the germline ends. The germline V gene encodes CDR1 MNHEY and CDR2 SMNVEV (reference sequence). The length of the CDR3 is 14 residues. This record comes from a study of T cell responses to AZD1222 COVID-19 vaccine. Points from the study as a whole: White British ancestry dominated among donors, who included more females, and clonal diversity was possibly underestimated.

This clonotype was sampled from an adult in good health. The chain recombines TRBV27 with TRBJ2-7, with D perhaps assigned TRBD1 or TRBD2 (5 bases each). Here the sequenced sample was peripheral blood, taken on day 0 of AZD1222 vaccination. CDR3 coding DNA: TGTGCCAGCAGTTTAGGTGGGGGAACCTACGAGCAGTACTTC. Translation: CASSLGGGTYEQYF.